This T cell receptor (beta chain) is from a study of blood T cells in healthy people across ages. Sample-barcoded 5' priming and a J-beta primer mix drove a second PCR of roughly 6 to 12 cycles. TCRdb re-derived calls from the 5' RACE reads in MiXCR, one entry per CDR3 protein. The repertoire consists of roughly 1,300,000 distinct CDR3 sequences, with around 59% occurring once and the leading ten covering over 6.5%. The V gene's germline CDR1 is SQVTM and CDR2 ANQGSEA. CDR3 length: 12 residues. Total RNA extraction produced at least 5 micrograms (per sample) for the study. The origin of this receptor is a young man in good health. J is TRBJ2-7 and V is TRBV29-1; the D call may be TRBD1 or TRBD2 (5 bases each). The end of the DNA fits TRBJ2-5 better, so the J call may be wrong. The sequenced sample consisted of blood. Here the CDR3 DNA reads TGCAGCGTTAACGGCCGGGGCGAGACCCAGTACTTC. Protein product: CSVNGRGETQYF.